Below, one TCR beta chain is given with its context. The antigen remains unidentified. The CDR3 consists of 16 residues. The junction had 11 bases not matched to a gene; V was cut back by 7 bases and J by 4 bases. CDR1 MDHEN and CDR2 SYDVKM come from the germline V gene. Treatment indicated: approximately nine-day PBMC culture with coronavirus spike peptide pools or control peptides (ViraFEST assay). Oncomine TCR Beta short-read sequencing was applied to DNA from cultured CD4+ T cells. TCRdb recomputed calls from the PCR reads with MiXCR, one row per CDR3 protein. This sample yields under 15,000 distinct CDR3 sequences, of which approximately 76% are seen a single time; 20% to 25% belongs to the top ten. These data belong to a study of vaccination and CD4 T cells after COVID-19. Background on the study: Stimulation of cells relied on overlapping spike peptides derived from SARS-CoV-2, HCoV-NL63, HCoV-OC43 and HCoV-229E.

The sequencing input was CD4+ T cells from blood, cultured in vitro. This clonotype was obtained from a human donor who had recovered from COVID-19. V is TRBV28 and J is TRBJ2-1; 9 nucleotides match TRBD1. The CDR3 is CASNDRDRDLYNEQFF. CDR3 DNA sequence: TGTGCCAGCAATGACCGGGACAGGGATCTGTACAATGAGCAGTTCTTC.